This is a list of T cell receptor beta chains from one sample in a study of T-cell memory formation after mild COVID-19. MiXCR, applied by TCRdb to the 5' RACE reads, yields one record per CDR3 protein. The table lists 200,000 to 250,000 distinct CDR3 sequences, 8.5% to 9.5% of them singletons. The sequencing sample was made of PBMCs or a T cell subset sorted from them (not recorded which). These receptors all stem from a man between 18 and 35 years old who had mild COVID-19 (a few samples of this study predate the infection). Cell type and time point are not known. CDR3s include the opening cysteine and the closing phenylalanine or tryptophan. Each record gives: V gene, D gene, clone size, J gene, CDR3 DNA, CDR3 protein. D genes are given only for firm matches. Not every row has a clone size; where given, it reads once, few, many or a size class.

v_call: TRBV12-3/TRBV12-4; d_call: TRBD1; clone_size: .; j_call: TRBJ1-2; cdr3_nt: TGTGCCAGCAGTTCCCGGACAGGGGTGGACTATGGCTACACCTTC; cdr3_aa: CASSSRTGVDYGYTF
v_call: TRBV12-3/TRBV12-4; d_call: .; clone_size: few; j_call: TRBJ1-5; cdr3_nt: TGTGCCAGCACCTTCAAGGGTTCGTTTCAGCCCCAGCATTTT; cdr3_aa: CASTFKGSFQPQHF
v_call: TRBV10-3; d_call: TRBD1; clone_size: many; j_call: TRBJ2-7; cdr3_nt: TGTGCCATCAGAGACAGGGAAACGGCTTTGGGAGAGCAGTACTTC; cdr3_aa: CAIRDRETALGEQYF
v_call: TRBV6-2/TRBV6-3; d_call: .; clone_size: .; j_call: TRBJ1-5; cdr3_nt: TGTGCCAGCAGTTCCGAGGTTAGGCAGCCCCAGCATTTT; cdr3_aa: CASSSEVRQPQHF
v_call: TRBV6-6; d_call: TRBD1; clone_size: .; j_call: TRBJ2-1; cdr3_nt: TGTGCCAGCAGTACCGGGACAGGGACCTACAATGAGCAGTTCTTC; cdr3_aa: CASSTGTGTYNEQFF
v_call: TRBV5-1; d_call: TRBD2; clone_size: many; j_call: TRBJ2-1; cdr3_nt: TGCGCCAGCAGTTTCCAACAGCGGGGGTCCTACAATGAGCAGTTCTTC; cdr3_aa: CASSFQQRGSYNEQFF
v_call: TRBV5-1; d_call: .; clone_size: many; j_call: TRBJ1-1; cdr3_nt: TGCGCCAGCAGCGTGGGCACTGAAGCTTTCTTT; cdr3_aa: CASSVGTEAFF
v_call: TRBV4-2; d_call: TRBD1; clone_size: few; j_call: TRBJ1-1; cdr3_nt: TGTGCCAGCAGCCAACAGCACAGGGGCTTAAGCACTGAAGCTTTCTTT; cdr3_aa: CASSQQHRGLSTEAFF
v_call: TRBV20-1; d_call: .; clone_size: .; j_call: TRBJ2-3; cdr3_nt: TGCAGTGTCCATCCAGGGACAGATACGCAGTATTTT; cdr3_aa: CSVHPGTDTQYF
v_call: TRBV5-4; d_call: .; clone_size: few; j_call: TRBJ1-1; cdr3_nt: TGTGCCAGCAGCTTTGACCCGGGACGTATATCTGAAGCTTTCTTT; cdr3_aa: CASSFDPGRISEAFF
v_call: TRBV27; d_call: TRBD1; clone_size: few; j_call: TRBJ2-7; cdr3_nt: TGTGCCAGTAGTCTCTCCCGACAGGGTGGGCAGTACTTC; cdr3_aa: CASSLSRQGGQYF
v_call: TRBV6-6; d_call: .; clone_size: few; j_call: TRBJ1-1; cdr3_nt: TGTGCCAGCAGTGACTCCGACTCAGACAACGCTTTCTTT; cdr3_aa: CASSDSDSDNAFF
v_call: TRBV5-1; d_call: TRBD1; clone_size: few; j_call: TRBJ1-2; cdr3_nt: TGCGCCAGCAGCTTGGCCGTGACAGGGTTACGCGGCTACACCTTC; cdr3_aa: CASSLAVTGLRGYTF
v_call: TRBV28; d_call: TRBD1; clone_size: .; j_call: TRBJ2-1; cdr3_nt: TGTGCCAGCAGTCAGTCCCCGGACAGGTCGTTATACAATGAGCAGTTCTTC; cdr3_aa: CASSQSPDRSLYNEQFF
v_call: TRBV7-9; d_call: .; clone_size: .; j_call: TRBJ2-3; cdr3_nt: TGTGCCAGCAGCGGGGGGCGGGGCCTCACAGATACGCAGTATTTT; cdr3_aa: CASSGGRGLTDTQYF
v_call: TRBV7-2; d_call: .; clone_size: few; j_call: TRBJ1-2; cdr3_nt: TGTGCCAGCAGCTTAAGGAGACAGAACTATGGCTACACCTTC; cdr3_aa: CASSLRRQNYGYTF
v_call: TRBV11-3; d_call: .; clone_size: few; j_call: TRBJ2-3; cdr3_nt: TGTGCCAGCAGCTTCGGTCTCGGCAGGGGTACAGATACGCAGTATTTT; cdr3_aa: CASSFGLGRGTDTQYF
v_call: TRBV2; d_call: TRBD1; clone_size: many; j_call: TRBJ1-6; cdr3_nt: TGTGCCAGCAAGGCAGGGGGGAATAATTCACCCCTCCACTTT; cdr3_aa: CASKAGGNNSPLHF
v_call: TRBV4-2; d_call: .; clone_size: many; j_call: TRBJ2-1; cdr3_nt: TGTGCCAGCAGCCAAGAGGGGGCCCCCTACAATGAGCAGTTCTTC; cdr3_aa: CASSQEGAPYNEQFF
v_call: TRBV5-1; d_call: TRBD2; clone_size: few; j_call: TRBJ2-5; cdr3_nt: TGCGCCAGCAGCTTGGCCGGGACTAGTAGGGGCCGAGAGACCCAGTACTTC; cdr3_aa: CASSLAGTSRGRETQYF
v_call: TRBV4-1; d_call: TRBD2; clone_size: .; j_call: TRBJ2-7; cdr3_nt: TGCGCCAGCAGCCAATTCATATTAGCGGGGGCCTCCTACGAGCAGTACTTC; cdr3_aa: CASSQFILAGASYEQYF
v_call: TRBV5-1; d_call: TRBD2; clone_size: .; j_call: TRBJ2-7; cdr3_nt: TGCGCCAGCAGCTTTACCCTAGCGGGGGGCACCTACGAGCAGTACTTC; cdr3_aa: CASSFTLAGGTYEQYF
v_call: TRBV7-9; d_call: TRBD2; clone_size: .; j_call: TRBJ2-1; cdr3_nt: TGTGCCAGCAGCTGGAAAACCGGGACTAGCGGGGACCAGCAGTTCTTC; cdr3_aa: CASSWKTGTSGDQQFF
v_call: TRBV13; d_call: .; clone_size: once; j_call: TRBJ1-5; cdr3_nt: TGTGCCAGCAGCTCCGCAGGGGAGAGCAATCAGCCCCAGCATTTT; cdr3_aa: CASSSAGESNQPQHF
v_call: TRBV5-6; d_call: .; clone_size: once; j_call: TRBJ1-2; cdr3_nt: TGTGCCAGCAGAGCAAGACACGGCCTTTATGGCTACACCTTC; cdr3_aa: CASRARHGLYGYTF
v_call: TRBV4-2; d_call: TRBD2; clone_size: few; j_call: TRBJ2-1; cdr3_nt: TGTGCCAGCAGTCCTCCCAATACAGCGGGGGTGGTGGATGAGCAGTTCTTC; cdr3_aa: CASSPPNTAGVVDEQFF
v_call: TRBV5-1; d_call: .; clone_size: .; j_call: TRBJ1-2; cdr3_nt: TGCGCCAGCAGCTTGGACAGGCACTATGGCTACACCTTC; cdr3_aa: CASSLDRHYGYTF
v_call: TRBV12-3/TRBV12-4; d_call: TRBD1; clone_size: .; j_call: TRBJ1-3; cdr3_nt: TGTGCCAGCAGTCCAGGGACAGGCGGAAACACCATATATTTT; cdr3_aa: CASSPGTGGNTIYF
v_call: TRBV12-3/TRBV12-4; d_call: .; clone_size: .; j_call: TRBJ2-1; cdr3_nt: TGTGCCAGCAGTCCTGGGCCTAGGGAGCAGTTCTTC; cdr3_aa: CASSPGPREQFF
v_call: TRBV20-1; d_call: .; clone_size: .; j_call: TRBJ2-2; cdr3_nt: TGCAGTGCTAGAGAGAACACCGGGGAGCTGTTTTTT; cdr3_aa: CSARENTGELFF
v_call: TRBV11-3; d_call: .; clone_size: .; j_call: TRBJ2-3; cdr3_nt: TGTGCCAGCAGCTCGAGAAGGACCCGCACAGATACGCAGTATTTT; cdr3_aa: CASSSRRTRTDTQYF
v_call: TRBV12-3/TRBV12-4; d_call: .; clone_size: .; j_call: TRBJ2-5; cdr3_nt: TGTGCCAGCAGTTTAGCAGTTTCAGGCTCCTTTCGAGAGACCCAGTACTTC; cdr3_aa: CASSLAVSGSFRETQYF
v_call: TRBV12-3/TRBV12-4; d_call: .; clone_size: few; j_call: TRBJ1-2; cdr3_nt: TGTGCCAGCAGGCTCGACGGGAACTATGGCTACACCTTC; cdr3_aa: CASRLDGNYGYTF
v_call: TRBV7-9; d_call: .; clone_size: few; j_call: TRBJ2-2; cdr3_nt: TGTGCCAGCAGCTTAGACCCCCAGGGTTCCCGGGAGCTGTTTTTT; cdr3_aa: CASSLDPQGSRELFF
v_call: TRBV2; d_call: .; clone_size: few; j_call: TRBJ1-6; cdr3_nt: TGTGCCAGCAGTAGCGGCCTGGAAGAGAGTTCACCCCTCCACTTT; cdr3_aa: CASSSGLEESSPLHF
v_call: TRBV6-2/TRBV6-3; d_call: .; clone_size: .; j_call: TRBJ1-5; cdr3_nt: TGTGCCAGCAGTTACGCCGGGGTGAGCAATCAGCCCCAGCATTTT; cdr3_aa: CASSYAGVSNQPQHF
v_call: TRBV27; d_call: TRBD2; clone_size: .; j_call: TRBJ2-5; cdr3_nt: TGTGCCAGCAGTTTCCTAGCGGGGGGAATTGCTCTAGAGACCCAGTACTTC; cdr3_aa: CASSFLAGGIALETQYF